The present T cell receptor (beta chain) was sequenced within a study of T cell responses to AZD1222 COVID-19 vaccine. Study results and caveats: It was only after the peak T cell response that any repertoires were sampled. Targeting of unmutated variant regions was reportedly seen in nearly half of spike-specific TCRs. Donors, mostly white British, included more females; clonal diversity was possibly underestimated.

Trimming took 3 bases from V and 2 from J, leaving 12 bases between them. The CDR3 has 15 amino acids. CDR1 is SNHLY, CDR2 FYNNEI, per germline. This clone has just one count. Its antigen is undetermined. The method was immunoSEQ multiplex PCR; TCRdb's version includes in-frame clones alone and lacks a portion of them. Of 90,000 to 120,000 clones in the sample, about 91% are singletons; the top ten hold around 20%. The sample was peripheral blood, taken on day 0 of AZD1222 vaccination. The chain uses TRBV2 and TRBJ2-3; D uncertain. This receptor was taken from an adult in good health. The CDR3: CASSDWGRNTDTQYF. In DNA, the CDR3 is TGTGCCAGCAGTGACTGGGGAAGGAACACAGATACGCAGTATTTT. The variable domain in full, completed from reference TRBV2 and TRBJ2-3, reads EPEVTQTPSHQVTQMGQEVILRCVPISNHLYFYWYRQILGQKVEFLVSFYNNEISEKSEIFDDQFSVERPDGSNFTLKIRSTKLEDSAMYFCASSDWGRNTDTQYFGPGTRLTVL.